This T cell receptor beta chain originates from a study of blood T cell repertoires in COVID-19. Study in general: COVID-19 samples from acute and convalescent phases originated in the United States, Italy and Spain. T cells, B-cell-depleted T cells, or PBMCs supplied cDNA or gDNA.

Generated by immunoSEQ multiplex PCR, the TCRdb table keeps only in-frame clones and is missing some. The table lists roughly 190,000 clones, approximately 90% of them singletons. Cohort 3 recovery required two negative PCRs, clearance, or symptom resolution. The CDR3 spans 17 residues. Per the germline V gene, CDR1 is LNHDA and CDR2 is SQIVND (reference sequence). Losses at the gene ends were 4 bases for V and 2 bases for J; bases not matched to a gene: 10. Sequenced sample: PBMCs or T cells enriched from blood (not recorded which). The sequence derives from a woman aged 25 to 39 who had recovered from COVID-19. The chain uses TRBV19 and TRBJ2-2; 7 bases are shared with TRBD1. The CDR3 sequence is CASSRHSGTENTGELFF. CDR3 nucleotide sequence: TGTGCCAGTAGTAGACATTCCGGGACAGAAAACACCGGGGAGCTGTTTTTT.